These T cell receptor beta chains were read from a single sample in a study of blood T cell repertoires in COVID-19. Some clones are missing from TCRdb's copy, which holds only in-frame ones; the method was immunoSEQ multiplex PCR. The sample carries 70,000 to 85,000 clones, roughly 78% recorded once. The specimen sequenced was peripheral blood. These receptors were taken from a man aged 60 to 75 with acute or convalescent COVID-19. The CDR3 runs from the conserved cysteine through the conserved F or W. D genes are given only for firm matches. Not every row has a clone size; where given, it reads once, few, many or a size class.

NA	NA	TRBJ2-6	TRBV14	TGTGCCAGCAGCCAGGACAGTGTTCTCTCTGGGGCCAACGTCCTGACTTTC	CASSQDSVLSGANVLTF
NA	TRBD2	TRBJ2-2	TRBV9	TGTGCCAGCAATAGCGGGAGTGTCACCGGGGAGCTGTTTTTT	CASNSGSVTGELFF
NA	TRBD2	TRBJ2-7	TRBV28	TGTGCCAGCAGTTTAAGGGATTGGACTAGCGAGACCTACGAGCAGTACTTC	CASSLRDWTSETYEQYF
NA	NA	TRBJ2-2	TRBV5-5	TGTGCCAGCAGTCCAACACCCGACAGCAACACCGGGGAGCTGTTTTTT	CASSPTPDSNTGELFF
once	NA	TRBJ2-5	TRBV3-1/TRBV3-2	TGTGCCAGCAGCCAAGTAGCTAGAACGGAGGAGACCCAGTACTTC	CASSQVARTEETQYF
few	TRBD1	TRBJ1-1	TRBV19	TGTGCCAGTAGTCGGCAGGGGGCGCGTCTGACTGAAGCTTTCTTT	CASSRQGARLTEAFF
once	TRBD2	TRBJ2-2	TRBV7-2	TGTGCCAGCAGGAGGGAGGGTACCACCGGGGAGCTGTTTTTT	CASRREGTTGELFF
NA	NA	TRBJ2-3	TRBV20-1	TGCAGTGCTAGGGCTACAGATACGCAGTATTTT	CSARATDTQYF
NA	NA	TRBJ1-2	TRBV5-1	TGCGCCAGCAGCTTGGTAGGCAGGGAAGGCTATGGCTACACCTTC	CASSLVGREGYGYTF
NA	NA	TRBJ2-2	TRBV19	TGTGCCAGTAGTATCGGGACTTACACCGGGGAGCTGTTTTTT	CASSIGTYTGELFF
few	TRBD1	TRBJ1-6	TRBV7-2	TGTGCCAGCAGCCAACAGGGGTTGCAGAACTCACCCCTCCACTTT	CASSQQGLQNSPLHF
NA	TRBD1	TRBJ1-1	TRBV28	TGTGCCAGCGTATCAGGGGGCACTGAAGCTTTCTTT	CASVSGGTEAFF
NA	NA	TRBJ2-1	TRBV18	TGTGCCAGCTCACCACCGGGGGGAGCGAATGAGCAGTTCTTC	CASSPPGGANEQFF
once	NA	TRBJ2-5	TRBV28	TGTGCCAGCACTCAAGCAGGGCTTGTATTCCAAGAGACCCAGTACTTC	CASTQAGLVFQETQYF
NA	TRBD1	TRBJ2-5	TRBV30	TGTGCCTGGAGTCTCAGGGCAGGGGGCGGTAGGGAGACCCAGTACTTC	CAWSLRAGGGRETQYF
NA	TRBD1	TRBJ2-7	TRBV7-2	TGTGCCAGCAGCTCCGACAGGGGCTCCTACGAGCAGTACTTC	CASSSDRGSYEQYF
once	NA	TRBJ2-1	TRBV6-6	TGTGCCAGCAGCCGACCTAGCGACGCCTACAATGAGCAGTTCTTC	CASSRPSDAYNEQFF
NA	TRBD2	TRBJ2-7	TRBV28	TGTGCCAGCAGTGGGGGATCCTGGGAAAGCGGGAGGAATCCCTACGAGCAGTACTTC	CASSGGSWESGRNPYEQYF
NA	NA	TRBJ1-5	TRBV7-9	TGTGCCAGCAGCCTGGACAGAGGCAATCAGCCCCAGCATTTT	CASSLDRGNQPQHF
NA	NA	TRBJ2-3	TRBV5-4	TGTGCCAGCAGCCTAGGACTATCGAACTCAGATACGCAGTATTTT	CASSLGLSNSDTQYF
NA	TRBD2	TRBJ2-3	TRBV19	TGTGCCAGTAGTAGGACTAGCACGACAGATACGCAGTATTTT	CASSRTSTTDTQYF
few	TRBD1	TRBJ1-5	TRBV5-5	TGTGCCAGCAGCTCGGTACGGGACAGGGGAGCGGGGCAGCCCCAGCATTTT	CASSSVRDRGAGQPQHF
NA	NA	TRBJ2-1	TRBV6-5	TGTGCCAGCAGGTCAACTAGCCGTGAGCAGTTCTTC	CASRSTSREQFF
once	TRBD2	TRBJ2-4	TRBV28	TGTGCCAGCAGTTATACCGGGACTAGCGGTCTAGCCAAAAACATTCAGTACTTC	CASSYTGTSGLAKNIQYF
NA	TRBD2	TRBJ2-2	TRBV2	TGTGCCAGCAGTGAAGGAGGAGCGGGAGGGCCTTATACCGGGGAGCTGTTTTTT	CASSEGGAGGPYTGELFF
NA	NA	TRBJ2-1	TRBV2	TGTGCCAGCATAGGAGACCTTAGTTTCCATGAGCAGTTCTTC	CASIGDLSFHEQFF
NA	NA	TRBJ2-6	TRBV3-1/TRBV3-2	TGTGCCAGCAGCTCTCTAGCTGGGGCCAACGTCCTGACTTTC	CASSSLAGANVLTF
NA	NA	TRBJ1-1	TRBV6-5	TGTGCCAGCATTAATGAGTGGACTGAAGCTTTCTTT	CASINEWTEAFF
NA	NA	TRBJ2-3	TRBV30	TGTGCCTGGAGTATACAGCCAGGAGATACGCAGTATTTT	CAWSIQPGDTQYF
NA	TRBD2	TRBJ2-3	TRBV29-1	TGCAGCGTTGTTATGCGGGGGGCAGTAGATACGCAGTATTTT	CSVVMRGAVDTQYF
NA	TRBD2	TRBJ2-3	TRBV7-2	TGTGCCAGCAGCTTGGGACTAGCGGGAGGAGCAGATACGCAGTATTTT	CASSLGLAGGADTQYF
NA	TRBD2	TRBJ2-1	TRBV28	TGTGCCGCCGGCCTCCGGGAGGCCCACTCCTACAATGAGCAGTTCTTC	CAAGLREAHSYNEQFF
NA	TRBD2	TRBJ2-1	TRBV28	TGTGCCAGCAGTTTAAGGACTAGCGGGTACAATGAGCAGTTCTTC	CASSLRTSGYNEQFF
NA	TRBD1	TRBJ2-1	TRBV19	TGTGCCAGTAGAAATGTCCGGACAGGGGCGTACAATGAGCAGTTCTTC	CASRNVRTGAYNEQFF
NA	TRBD2	TRBJ2-1	TRBV7-2	TGTGCCAGCAGCTTAACGGGACTAGACGAGCAGTTCTTC	CASSLTGLDEQFF
NA	TRBD1	TRBJ1-2	TRBV30	TGTGCCTGGAGGCACACAGGGGGAGGCTACACCTTC	CAWRHTGGGYTF
NA	NA	TRBJ2-7	TRBV4-3	TGCGCCAGCAGCCAAGATCCAGGCAGGGATTCAACCCAGTACTTC	CASSQDPGRDSTQYF
NA	TRBD2	TRBJ2-5	TRBV20-1	TGCAGTGCTAGTCCTAGCGGGAGAAGTAAGGAGACCCAGTACTTC	CSASPSGRSKETQYF
NA	NA	TRBJ1-4	TRBV28	TGTGCCAGCAGTTCCTCATTCGGAGAGGAGTTTTTT	CASSSSFGEEFF
NA	TRBD1	TRBJ1-6	TRBV3-1/TRBV3-2	TGTGCCAGCAGCGGTACGGACAGGATTTATAATTCACCCCTCCACTTT	CASSGTDRIYNSPLHF
NA	TRBD1	TRBJ2-7	TRBV6-5	TGTGCCAGCAGTTACTCGGGACAGGTCTCCGAGCAGTACTTC	CASSYSGQVSEQYF